What follows are 30 T cell receptor beta chains derived from one specimen sequenced in a study of identical twins. TCRdb fed the 5' RACE reads into MiXCR, producing one record per CDR3 protein. The sample comprises 350,000 to 450,000 distinct CDR3 sequences, about 18% of which are singletons, and roughly an eighth rests with the top ten. The specimen was naive T cells sorted from blood. The receptors stem from a man aged 45-60 years in good health.

This clonotype was found a few times. The chain uses TRBV28 and TRBJ2-1; 9 nucleotides match TRBD2. The CDR3 length is 16 residues. From germline, CDR1 is MDHEN and CDR2 SYDVKM. V trimming: 7 bases; J trimming: 7 bases; junction bases outside the gene matches: 14. The CDR3 sequence: CASNPVISGRNNEQFF. CDR3 bases: TGTGCCAGCAACCCCGTTATTAGCGGGAGAAATAATGAGCAGTTCTTC.

This clonotype was counted ten times or more. The V gene is TRBV3-1, the J gene TRBJ1-2, with D possibly being TRBD1 (6 bases). V was pared by 1 base and J by 4 bases, with 13 bases between. The CDR3 contains 15 residues. CDR1 is LGHDT, CDR2 YNNKEL, per germline (reference sequence). In nucleotides, the CDR3 is TGTGCCAGCAGCCAAGGGACAGCCTTCGGCTATGGCTACACCTTC. Encoded protein: CASSQGTAFGYGYTF.

This chain links TRBV30 with TRBJ2-7; no definite D call. V was trimmed by 3 bases and J by 0 bases, leaving 9 bases between them. The CDR3 is 13 amino acids. The germline CDR1 and CDR2 sequences are GTSNPN and SVGIG (reference sequence). DNA of the CDR3: TGTGCCTGGAGCGAGACCGACTCCTACGAGCAGTACTTC. Protein sequence: CAWSETDSYEQYF.

This clonotype appeared a few times. The rearrangement uses TRBV4-3 and TRBJ1-1; D not certain. The germline V and J ends were trimmed by 0 bases and 3 bases, with 11 bases remaining between them. The CDR3 contains 15 residues. Germline V gene sequence: CDR1 LGHNA, CDR2 YSLEER. The CDR3 region is CASSQDGFRDTEAFF. The CDR3 DNA reads as TGCGCCAGCAGCCAAGATGGGTTTCGTGACACTGAAGCTTTCTTT.

The sample holds a few counts of this clonotype. This chain connects TRBV5-4 to TRBJ1-1; D possibly corresponds to TRBD1 (6 bases). V gave up 2 bases and J gave up 5 bases, with 16 bases separating them. There are 15 residues in the CDR3. Germline V CDR1 and CDR2: SGHNT, YYREEE (reference sequence). The CDR3 coding sequence is TGTGCCAGCAGCTTCACCACAGGGAGGGGGACTGAAGCTTTCTTT. Protein: CASSFTTGRGTEAFF.

This chain uses TRBV10-3 with TRBJ1-1; 7 bases map to TRBD1. Germline assignment: CDR1 ENHRY and CDR2 SYGVKD. This CDR3 contains 15 residues. V lost 0 bases to trimming and J lost 1 base; unmatched junction nucleotides: 2. The DNA for the CDR3 is TGTGCCATCAGTGAGTCGGGACAGCAGAACACTGAAGCTTTCTTT. Translation: CAISESGQQNTEAFF.

This clonotype has a count of ten or more. The chain joins TRBV4-2 to TRBJ2-3, with 10 nucleotides matching TRBD2. V lost 4 bases, J lost 3 bases, and 28 bases stayed unmatched. Germline V gene data show CDR1 as LGHNA and CDR2 as YNFKEQ. The CDR3 spans 23 residues. The CDR3 DNA reads as TGTGCCAGCAGCCCGGACGGATCGGCCGGGACTAGCGACTTAGAGGGGGAGACAGATACGCAGTATTTT. Its translation is CASSPDGSAGTSDLEGETDTQYF.

This clonotype was detected many times. The chain combines TRBV27 with TRBJ1-1; D is ambiguous. This CDR3 comprises 15 residues. Looked up from germline, CDR1 is MNHEY and CDR2 is SMNVEV (reference sequence). V was clipped by 3 bases and J by 5 bases, with 16 bases between them. CDR3 DNA sequence: TGTGCCAGCAGTTTCGGTTGGGGAGGAAAAACTGAAGCTTTCTTT. It yields the protein CASSFGWGGKTEAFF.

There are a few counts of this clonotype. The DNA for the CDR3 is TGCAGTGCTAGAGATGGACATACGAACACTGAAGCTTTCTTT. Translation: CSARDGHTNTEAFF. The chain couples TRBV20-1 to TRBJ1-1; D may be TRBD1 (5 bases). The CDR3 consists of 14 residues. Trimming stripped 0 bases from V and 1 base from J, with 9 bases between. Germline assignment: CDR1 DFQATT and CDR2 SNEGSKA (reference sequence).

This clonotype was counted at least ten times. The chain joins TRBV24-1 to TRBJ2-5, with a tentative D call TRBD1 (5 bases). In germline, CDR1 is KGHDR, CDR2 SFDVKD. The CDR3 has 16 amino acids. V lost 0 bases and J 2 bases, leaving 12 bases between the germline ends. CDR3 amino acids: CATSDLEAGQQETQYF. CDR3 bases: TGTGCCACCAGTGATTTGGAGGCAGGGCAACAAGAGACCCAGTACTTC.

The V and J genes are TRBV29-1 and TRBJ1-2, with TRBD1 matching 7 bases. Germline CDR1 and CDR2: SQVTM and ANQGSEA. Germline trimming cut 5 bases from V and 6 bases from J; bases unmatched to any gene: 3. This CDR3 spans 11 amino acids. In nucleotides, the CDR3 is TGCAGCGTTTGGACAGGAGATGGCTACACCTTC. It yields the protein CSVWTGDGYTF.

The chain joins TRBV19 to TRBJ1-1, with D hard to call. V gave up 6 bases and J gave up 1 base, with 9 bases separating them. The CDR3 spans 13 residues. The germline CDR1 and CDR2 sequences are LNHDA and SQIVND (reference sequence). CDR3 loop: CASRGSRNTEAFF. The CDR3, as DNA: TGTGCCAGTAGGGGTTCAAGGAACACTGAAGCTTTCTTT.

This clonotype was counted only a few times. The chain links TRBV29-1 to TRBJ2-2; 7 positions match TRBD1. CDR3 size: 14 residues. The ends lost 6 bases at V and 7 bases at J; junction bases unmatched: 11. Germline-derived CDR1 and CDR2 are SQVTM and ANQGSEA. CDR3 DNA: TGCAGCGTCACCGACAGGGATCATAGCGGGGAGCTGTTTTTT. It specifies CSVTDRDHSGELFF.

This clonotype was seen many times. The rearrangement uses TRBV20-1 and TRBJ1-1; D gene ambiguous. V dropped 2 bases and J dropped 7 bases, with 8 bases sitting between them. The CDR3 is 11 residues long. CDR1 and CDR2 from the germline V gene are DFQATT and SNEGSKA (reference sequence). The CDR3 here is CSARQSVEAFF. The CDR3 region has the DNA TGCAGTGCTAGACAGTCCGTTGAAGCTTTCTTT.

The V gene is TRBV5-1, the J gene TRBJ2-7; 9 nucleotides match TRBD2. After removal of 0 bases from V and 0 bases from J, the junction contained 4 bases not matched to a gene. The CDR3 consists of 16 residues. Germline CDR1 SGHRS, CDR2 YFSETQ. The CDR3 here is CASSLAASGDSYEQYF. CDR3 nucleotides: TGCGCCAGCAGCTTGGCAGCTAGCGGGGACTCCTACGAGCAGTACTTC.

This clonotype was seen only a few times. A much larger clone lies one base from this, so it may be a read error. The CDR3: CASSLGYTDTQYF. DNA of the CDR3: TGTGCCAGCAGCTTAGGCTACACAGATACGCAGTATTTT. V is TRBV11-2 and J is TRBJ2-3; D unresolved. V was shortened by 1 base and J by 2 bases, with 4 bases between the two germline ends. The CDR3 consists of 13 residues. Germline CDR1 is SGHAT and CDR2 is FQNNGV.

J is TRBJ1-1 and V is TRBV4-1; D call uncertain. CDR1 and CDR2 from the germline V gene are MGHRA and YSYEKL. The CDR3 covers 15 residues. Trimming stripped 0 bases from V and 4 bases from J, with 12 bases between. The CDR3 sequence: CASSQDFGRSTEAFF. CDR3 nucleotide sequence: TGCGCCAGCAGCCAAGATTTCGGCCGGTCCACTGAAGCTTTCTTT.

In regard to this clonotype: A read error may produce the germline difference seen at one junction end. This chain uses TRBV10-2 with TRBJ2-2; 7 bases match TRBD2. Germline CDR1 and CDR2: WSHSY and SAAADI. The CDR3 runs to 17 residues. CDR3 DNA sequence: TGCGCCAGCAGTGAGTCAGTGGGACTAATAAACATCGGGGAGCTGTTTTTT. Amino acid sequence: CASSESVGLINIGELFF.

The chain combines TRBV20-1 with TRBJ2-7, with 7 bases identical to TRBD2. The length of the CDR3 is 15 residues. Germline lookup yields CDR1 DFQATT and CDR2 SNEGSKA (reference sequence). J lost 2 bases, V lost 0 bases, and 7 bases had no gene match. The DNA of the CDR3 is TGCAGTGCTAGAGATCCCCGGAGCGGGGCCTACGAGCAGTACTTC. Its protein product is CSARDPRSGAYEQYF.

This clonotype was counted a single time. The rearrangement links TRBV7-2 to TRBJ2-1; TRBD1 matches 7 bases. Germline V gene data show CDR1 as SGHTA and CDR2 as FQGNSA. CDR3 length: 13 residues. V dropped 8 bases and J dropped 8; count of bases not matched to a gene: 9. This CDR3 reads CASLPQGGYEQFF. The CDR3 DNA follows: TGTGCCAGCCTCCCTCAAGGGGGCTATGAGCAGTTCTTC.

This clonotype showed up many times. The V gene is TRBV13, the J gene TRBJ2-3, with 11 positions matching TRBD2. This CDR3 spans 17 amino acids. Germline V gives CDR1 PRHDT, CDR2 FYEKMQ (reference sequence). Unmatched junction bases numbered 12, after V lost 5 bases and J lost 5 bases. This chain's CDR3 is CASSPELAGVGQDTQYF. Here the CDR3 DNA reads TGTGCCAGCAGCCCGGAACTAGCGGGAGTGGGCCAAGATACGCAGTATTTT.

There are a few counts of this clonotype. The CDR3 loop reads CASREGQGAFETQYF. The CDR3, as DNA: TGTGCCAGCAGGGAAGGACAGGGGGCTTTTGAGACCCAGTACTTC. The rearrangement uses TRBV7-2 and TRBJ2-5, with 11 nucleotides matching TRBD1. V was clipped by 6 bases and J by 5 bases; unmatched bases: 8. The germline V gene encodes CDR1 SGHTA and CDR2 FQGNSA. The CDR3 is 15 amino acids.

The chain recombines TRBV2 with TRBJ1-1; D is perhaps TRBD1 (6 bases). Germline V gene data show CDR1 as SNHLY and CDR2 as FYNNEI. CDR3 length: 11 amino acids. V lost 4 bases to trimming and J lost 9 bases, with 9 bases between them. CDR3 DNA sequence: TGTGCCAGCAGTGCCCAGGGGAAAGCTTTCTTT. It yields the protein CASSAQGKAFF.

V is TRBV28 and J is TRBJ1-2, with 7 bases identical to TRBD1. The germline V gene encodes CDR1 MDHEN and CDR2 SYDVKM. The CDR3 extends over 12 amino acids. With 7 bases clipped from V and 9 bases from J, the junction kept 8 bases outside the gene matches. Here the CDR3 DNA reads TGTGCCAGCACCATTCGGACAGGACGCTACACCTTC. Its protein product is CASTIRTGRYTF.

This clonotype was observed once. The V call is TRBV10-3, the J call TRBJ2-2; TRBD2 aligns across 14 bases. CDR3 length equals 18 residues. The V gene's germline CDR1 is ENHRY and CDR2 SYGVKD. V was pared by 6 bases and J by 6 bases, with 12 bases of the junction left unmatched. The CDR3 DNA follows: TGTGCCATCAGAACACTTGATGGACTAGCGGGGGGCTCCGGGGAGCTGTTTTTT. Translating it yields CAIRTLDGLAGGSGELFF.

This clonotype has ten or more counts. The chain employs TRBV28 and TRBJ2-3, with a weak D call TRBD2 (6 bases). The CDR3 length is 19 residues. CDR1 and CDR2 from the germline V gene are MDHEN and SYDVKM. Trimming pared 2 bases from V and 5 bases from J, leaving 26 bases between. The CDR3 region is CASSLRAGTLTTRGDTQYF. CDR3 in DNA: TGTGCCAGCAGTTTAAGGGCAGGGACTCTAACCACACGTGGAGATACGCAGTATTTT.

For this clonotype: An end of the junction differs from the germline gene, which may be a read error. The J gene is TRBJ1-1, the V gene TRBV5-1, with 9 bases identical to TRBD1. The CDR3 covers 13 residues. The germline gives CDR1 SGHRS, CDR2 YFSETQ. The CDR3 DNA is TGCGCCAGGAGCTTGGCCAAGGGACAGGGAGCTTTCTTT. Residues: CARSLAKGQGAFF.

Only a few counts were recorded for this clonotype. The chain has TRBV10-3 and TRBJ1-5, with 9 bases fitting TRBD1. CDR1 and CDR2 (germline): ENHRY, SYGVKD. The trim removed 4 bases at V and 6 bases at J, leaving 7 bases unmatched. CDR3 length equals 15 residues. The CDR3: CAISGTGGAGQPQHF. CDR3 in DNA: TGTGCCATCAGTGGAACAGGGGGCGCGGGTCAGCCCCAGCATTTT.

This clonotype was counted ten times or more. V gene TRBV5-1 combines with J gene TRBJ1-2, with a tentative D call TRBD1 (6 bases). Trimming took off 2 bases at V and 3 bases at J, with 11 bases between the two ends. Germline V gene data show CDR1 as SGHRS and CDR2 as YFSETQ. The CDR3 totals 14 residues. Here the CDR3 DNA reads TGCGCCAGCAGCTTCGGACAGAGATACTATGGCTACACCTTC. Encoded protein: CASSFGQRYYGYTF. The variable domain in full, completed from reference TRBV5-1 and TRBJ1-2, reads KAGVTQTPRYLIKTRGQQVTLSCSPISGHRSVSWYQQTPGQGLQFLFEYFSETQRNKGNFPGRFSGRQFSNSRSEMNVSTLELGDSALYLCASSFGQRYYGYTFGSGTRLTVV.

This sequence joins TRBV30 and TRBJ2-7; 7 nucleotides agree with TRBD1. Germline CDR1 GTSNPN, CDR2 SVGIG (reference sequence). The V gene end was trimmed by 3 bases and the J gene end by 6 bases; junction bases not matched to a gene: 11. The CDR3 is 14 residues long. CDR3 in DNA: TGTGCCTGGAGAACGACAGGGACCTCATCCGAGCAGTACTTC. Its translation is CAWRTTGTSSEQYF.